Sequencing of this TCR beta chain was carried out in a study of a mutant IDH1 vaccine in newly diagnosed glioma. On the study more broadly: Either 4-6 weeks after radiotherapy alone or alongside temozolomide, vaccination was begun. Treated individuals were about 62% male and approximately 40% female, averaging roughly 40 years of age.

This CDR3 has 13 amino acids. CDR1 is SQVTM, CDR2 ANQGSEA, per germline. V gave up 4 bases and J gave up 3 bases, with 12 bases separating them. Concerning this clone: Its antigen is not identified.

Study-level points and caveats: Across multiple MHC alleles, 93.3% of patients had vaccine-induced responses.

Libraries were prepared by immunoSEQ multiplex PCR; TCRdb keeps only in-frame clonotypes and omits some of them. The profile covers about 30,000 clones, with roughly 80% appearing a single time and 15% taken by the ten largest. Time point of the sample: week 35, safety follow-up. Mutant IDH1 20-mer peptide, at 300 ug, made up each vaccine dose, with topical imiquimod. This TCR was recovered from a man aged 25-40 years with glioma. The sample in question was PBMCs, obtained from a glioma patient whose treatment included an IDH1 peptide vaccine. The J gene is TRBJ1-1, the V gene TRBV29-1, with D uncertain. The DNA of the CDR3 is TGCAGCGTTGGGGAGAGGACGCACACTGAAGCTTTCTTT. Protein: CSVGERTHTEAFF.